This passage covers 6 T cell receptor beta chains from one sample sequenced in a study of cytomegalovirus exposure and HLA in healthy donors (dated by TCRdb to about 2017). Library prep was done by the immunoSEQ multiplex PCR assay. For the multiplex PCR, a mixture combining 60 forward primers for TCR Vbeta segments and 13 reverse primers for TCR Jbeta segments was used. TCRdb holds this immuneACCESS table with in-frame rearrangements only. Some clones are missing; in checked studies, unresolved V genes explain under half, and the rest has no known cause. This sample holds about 150,000 clones; almost 85% were observed only once. Approximately 6% of the sample is taken by the ten largest. The sequenced sample consisted of PBMCs. The receptor source for this set is a man aged 30-40 years in good health and CMV-seropositive.

This sequence joins TRBV19 and TRBJ2-1; 10 bases line up with TRBD2. Germline CDR1 LNHDA, CDR2 SQIVND (reference sequence). V shed 6 bases and J 14 bases; nucleotides not matched to a gene: 10. The CDR3 is made up of 13 amino acids. The chain's CDR3 is CASRPSGGPTEFF. The DNA of the CDR3 is TGTGCCAGTAGACCTAGCGGGGGACCCACGGAGTTCTTC.

This clone was seen more than once but under ten times. The chain is built from TRBV28 and TRBJ1-2, with D perhaps TRBD1 (6 bases). The CDR3 totals 16 residues. CDR1 and CDR2 (germline): MDHEN, SYDVKM. V was pared by 0 bases and J by 6 bases, with 17 bases between. As DNA, the CDR3 is TGTGCCAGCAGTTTATGGCACGCCGGACAGTCTGATGGCTACACCTTC. Its translation is CASSLWHAGQSDGYTF.

The chain joins TRBV27 to TRBJ1-1, with 7 bases identical to TRBD1. The J segment lost 10 bases and the V segment lost 3 bases, leaving 5 bases of the junction unmatched. The CDR3 has 12 residues. CDR1 MNHEY and CDR2 SMNVEV come from the germline V gene (reference sequence). CDR3 in amino acids: CASSFPGTAAFF. The CDR3 DNA sequence: TGTGCCAGCAGTTTCCCCGGGACAGCAGCTTTCTTT.

The chain carries TRBV27 and TRBJ1-5; TRBD1 matches 10 bases. The germline V gene encodes CDR1 MNHEY and CDR2 SMNVEV (reference sequence). The CDR3 consists of 17 residues. V was clipped by 5 bases and J by 0 bases; unmatched bases: 7. The DNA of the CDR3 is TGTGCCAGCAGTCAAGGGACAGGGGCTTATAGCAATCAGCCCCAGCATTTT. This codes for CASSQGTGAYSNQPQHF.

The chain links TRBV28 to TRBJ1-6; D is possibly TRBD1 (5 bases). This CDR3 is 16 amino acids long. Germline loops: CDR1 MDHEN, CDR2 SYDVKM. Trimming cost V 2 bases and J 8 bases, with 16 bases left between them. CDR3 coding DNA: TGTGCCAGCAGTTTAAGGGTGGGGCCACGGGATTCACCCCTCCACTTT. Residues: CASSLRVGPRDSPLHF.

The V gene is TRBV4-2, the J gene TRBJ2-2; D perhaps matches TRBD2 (6 bases). The CDR3 has 16 residues. Germline CDR1 reads LGHNA; CDR2 reads YNFKEQ. The V and J ends lost 1 base and 4 bases respectively, with 13 bases between them. CDR3 sequence (DNA): TGTGCCAGCAGCCAAGGGGCGGGACCCTCCACCGGGGAGCTGTTTTTT. Amino acid sequence: CASSQGAGPSTGELFF.